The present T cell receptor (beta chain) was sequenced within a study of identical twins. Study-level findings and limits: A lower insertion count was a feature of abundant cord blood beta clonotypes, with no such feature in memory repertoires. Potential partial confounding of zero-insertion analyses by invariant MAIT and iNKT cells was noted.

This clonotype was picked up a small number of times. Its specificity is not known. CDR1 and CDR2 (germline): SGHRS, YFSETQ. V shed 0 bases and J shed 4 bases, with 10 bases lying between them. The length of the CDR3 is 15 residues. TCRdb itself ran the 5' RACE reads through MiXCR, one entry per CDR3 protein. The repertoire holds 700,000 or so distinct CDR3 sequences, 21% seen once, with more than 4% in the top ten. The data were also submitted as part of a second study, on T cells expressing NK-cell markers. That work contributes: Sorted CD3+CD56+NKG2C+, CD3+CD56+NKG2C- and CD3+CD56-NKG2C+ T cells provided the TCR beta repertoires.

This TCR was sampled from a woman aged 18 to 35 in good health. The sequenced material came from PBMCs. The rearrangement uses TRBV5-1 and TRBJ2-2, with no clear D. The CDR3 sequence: CASSLGLWFTGELFF. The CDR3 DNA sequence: TGCGCCAGCAGCTTGGGACTTTGGTTCACCGGGGAGCTGTTTTTT. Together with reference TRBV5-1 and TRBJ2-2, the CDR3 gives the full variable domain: KAGVTQTPRYLIKTRGQQVTLSCSPISGHRSVSWYQQTPGQGLQFLFEYFSETQRNKGNFPGRFSGRQFSNSRSEMNVSTLELGDSALYLCASSLGLWFTGELFFGEGSRLTVL.